Each of the 28 T cell receptor beta chains below was sequenced from the same sample in a study of Ad26.COV2.S vaccination and SARS-CoV-2 variants. Treatment described: about 20 received Ad26.COV2.S at low or high dose, single or two shots; about 5 received placebo; per-sample allocation not given. All samples were drawn on day 63, counting from the first vaccine or placebo injection. Produced via immunoSEQ multiplex PCR; TCRdb's table is partial and in-frame only. The sample has fewer than 400,000 clones, about 85% seen once. Sequences were derived from peripheral blood, sampled in a trial of Ad26.COV2.S vaccine versus placebo. These receptors originate from a person between 18 and 65 years old who received the Ad26.COV2.S COVID-19 vaccine or a placebo.

This chain links TRBV12-3 or TRBV12-4 with TRBJ1-6; a possible D gene is TRBD1 (5 bases). The CDR3 totals 13 residues. The V and J ends lost 5 bases and 8 bases respectively, with 10 bases between them. The CDR3 region has the DNA TGTGCCAGCAGTCCGCGCAGGGATTCACCCCTCCACTTT. It encodes CASSPRRDSPLHF.

This chain uses TRBV7-6 with TRBJ1-1; 11 bases map to TRBD1. Germline V gene lookup returns CDR1 SGHVS and CDR2 FNYEAQ. Trimming cost V 5 bases and J 5 bases; bases outside gene matches: 7. The CDR3 is 15 residues long. In DNA, the CDR3 is TGTGCCAGCAGCACCTGGACAGGGGGCGGAACTGAAGCTTTCTTT. Protein: CASSTWTGGGTEAFF.

This sequence joins TRBV7-9 and TRBJ2-2; 7 nucleotides match TRBD1. CDR1 SEHNR and CDR2 FQNEAQ come from the germline V gene (reference sequence). The CDR3 totals 14 residues. J gave up 0 bases and V 7 bases, and 2 bases lay outside the gene matches. CDR3: CASTGTANTGELFF. Here the CDR3 DNA reads TGTGCCAGCACCGGGACAGCGAACACCGGGGAGCTGTTTTTT.

This clone was detected a few times. The V gene is TRBV5-6, the J gene TRBJ1-1; 8 nucleotides match TRBD1. CDR3 length equals 13 residues. After removal of 4 bases from V and 7 bases from J, the junction contained 6 bases not matched to a gene. Looked up from germline, CDR1 is SGHDT and CDR2 is YYEEEE. CDR3 sequence (DNA): TGTGCCAGCAGCAGGGACAGGAGGGGTGAAGCTTTCTTT. This translates into CASSRDRRGEAFF.

The V call is TRBV27, the J call TRBJ1-2; no firm D call. Trimming took 6 bases from V and 6 from J, leaving 20 bases between them. The CDR3 totals 15 residues. Per the germline V gene, CDR1 is MNHEY and CDR2 is SMNVEV (reference sequence). Here the CDR3 DNA reads TGTGCCAGCAGACCCCTGGGAATGGCACGGGATGGCTACACCTTC. It specifies CASRPLGMARDGYTF.

The chain employs TRBV6-5 and TRBJ1-1; weak D call: TRBD1 (6 bases). CDR3 length: 14 residues. CDR1 is MNHEY and CDR2 is SVGAGI in the germline V gene. V gave up 0 bases and J gave up 6 bases, with 11 bases separating them. The CDR3 here is CASSYSGGMAEAFF. CDR3 coding DNA: TGTGCCAGCAGTTACTCAGGGGGGATGGCTGAAGCTTTCTTT.

This chain links TRBV5-1 with TRBJ2-3; TRBD2 might be the D (5 bases). The CDR3 length is 15 residues. The V gene's germline CDR1 is SGHRS and CDR2 YFSETQ. The V end lost 4 bases, the J end lost 1 base, and 13 bases lay between the germline ends. Here the CDR3 DNA reads TGCGCCAGCAGCGGTCCGGACTCCGGCACAGATACGCAGTATTTT. Its protein is CASSGPDSGTDTQYF.

V is TRBV18 and J is TRBJ2-7; tentative D call: TRBD2 (6 bases). The germline gives CDR1 KGHSH, CDR2 LQKENI. This CDR3 region has 14 residues. Trimming removed 1 base at V and 2 bases at J, with 9 bases between. The CDR3: CASSPQGGTYEQYF. The CDR3 region has the DNA TGTGCCAGCTCACCACAGGGAGGCACCTACGAGCAGTACTTC.

The chain has TRBV6-6 and TRBJ2-7; D is undetermined. Germline CDR1 MNHNY, CDR2 SVGAGI (reference sequence). The CDR3 loop spans 12 amino acids. V lost 0 bases and J 4 bases, leaving 4 bases between the germline ends. CDR3 sequence reads: CASSYSLYEQYF. CDR3 nucleotide sequence: TGTGCCAGCAGTTACTCGTTGTACGAGCAGTACTTC.

This clone was observed once. The chain couples TRBV6-5 to TRBJ1-5; D unresolved. CDR1 is MNHEY and CDR2 is SVGAGI in the germline V gene. CDR3 length: 13 amino acids. The V end was cut by 6 bases, the J end by 9 bases, with 15 bases between. The DNA for the CDR3 is TGTGCCAGCAGCTGGACGGCGGCCGGGCCCCAGCATTTT. This sequence encodes CASSWTAAGPQHF.

The chain is built from TRBV2 and TRBJ2-3; weak D call: TRBD2 (5 bases). CDR3 length: 14 amino acids. CDR1 is SNHLY, CDR2 FYNNEI, per germline. The V end was cut by 7 bases, the J end by 6 bases, with 17 bases between. CDR3 in amino acids: CASMRAGSLDTQYF. In nucleotides, the CDR3 is TGTGCCAGCATGAGGGCCGGAAGCTTGGATACGCAGTATTTT.

The V and J genes are TRBV6-1 and TRBJ2-4; D is ambiguous. The CDR3 spans 15 residues. V was shortened by 2 bases and J by 0 bases, with 8 bases between the two germline ends. Germline loops: CDR1 MNHNS, CDR2 SASEGT. The CDR3 DNA reads TGTGCCAGCAGTGAACAAGAGATAGCCAAAAACATTCAGTACTTC. Its translation is CASSEQEIAKNIQYF.

The rearrangement joins TRBV6-5 to TRBJ1-5; a weak D match, TRBD1 (5 bases). CDR3 length: 12 residues. Trimming took off 6 bases at V and 8 bases at J, with 11 bases between the two ends. Germline V gene sequence: CDR1 MNHEY, CDR2 SVGAGI. CDR3 residues: CASSSGREPQHF. CDR3 DNA: TGTGCCAGCAGCTCAGGGAGGGAGCCCCAGCATTTT.

The chain joins TRBV12-3 or TRBV12-4 to TRBJ2-7; D remains unclear. The CDR3 totals 12 residues. Trimming removed 4 bases from V and 4 bases from J, with 8 bases in between. CDR3 DNA: TGTGCCAGCAGTTCTGACATTTACGAGCAGTACTTC. Amino acid sequence: CASSSDIYEQYF.

This chain links TRBV11-2 with TRBJ2-5; 9 bases line up with TRBD2. This CDR3 is built from 19 residues. Germline trimming cut 4 bases from V and 5 bases from J; bases unmatched to any gene: 20. From germline, CDR1 is SGHAT and CDR2 FQNNGV. DNA of the CDR3: TGTGCCAGCAGCTCGGGACTCGCGGGGGGGCCCCGGGGTGGGGAGACCCAGTACTTC. Translating it yields CASSSGLAGGPRGGETQYF.

The chain has TRBV11-2 and TRBJ1-4; maybe TRBD1 (6 bases). The V gene lost 1 base and the J gene lost 6 bases, with 12 bases spanning the gap. Germline CDR1 and CDR2: SGHAT and FQNNGV. The CDR3 contains 15 residues. This CDR3 reads CASSLVGGYDEKLFF. CDR3 coding DNA: TGTGCCAGCAGCTTAGTGGGGGGCTACGATGAAAAACTGTTTTTT.

This clone was seen once. The chain is built from TRBV7-9 and TRBJ1-2; 10 nucleotides line up with TRBD1. V was pared by 11 bases and J by 5 bases, with 8 bases of the junction left unmatched. The CDR3 runs to 13 residues. The germline CDR1 and CDR2 sequences are SEHNR and FQNEAQ (reference sequence). CDR3 amino acids: CAGGQGIEYGYTF. The DNA of the CDR3 is TGTGCCGGGGGACAGGGGATAGAATATGGCTACACCTTC.

With regard to this clone: Sequence at one end of the junction differs from germline and may be a read error. This chain joins TRBV4-3 and TRBJ2-1; D is uncertain. The CDR3 sequence is 12 residues long. Germline V lookup: CDR1 LGHNA, CDR2 YSLEER. CDR3 region: CASSPERTLLIF. CDR3 DNA: TGCGCCAGCAGCCCTGAAAGGACCCTTTTAATCTTC.

The rearrangement uses TRBV6-6 and TRBJ2-5, with TRBD2 matching over 12 bases. The CDR3 is 17 amino acids. Germline V gene lookup returns CDR1 MNHNY and CDR2 SVGAGI (reference sequence). V lost 5 bases to trimming and J lost 0 bases; unmatched junction nucleotides: 7. The DNA for the CDR3 is TGTGCCAGCAGTCAACCGGGACTAGCGGGTAACCAAGAGACCCAGTACTTC. Its protein product is CASSQPGLAGNQETQYF.

This chain uses TRBV6-5 with TRBJ2-3; D possibly corresponds to TRBD1 (6 bases). This CDR3 is 14 amino acids long. The ends were cut back, 2 bases at V and 4 bases at J, with 10 bases in the middle. Germline assignment: CDR1 MNHEY and CDR2 SVGAGI. This CDR3 is CASSYNRAADTQYF. The DNA of the CDR3 is TGTGCCAGCAGTTACAACAGGGCGGCAGATACGCAGTATTTT.

The gene calls are TRBV11-2 and TRBJ1-2; D call uncertain. This CDR3 spans 15 amino acids. From germline, CDR1 is SGHAT and CDR2 FQNNGV. V was pared by 0 bases and J by 7 bases, with 15 bases between. The CDR3 spells CASSLELSSGLGYTF. The CDR3 bases are TGTGCCAGCAGCTTAGAACTTTCCAGCGGACTTGGCTACACCTTC.

The V and J genes are TRBV5-4 and TRBJ2-3; D is possibly TRBD1 or TRBD2 (5 bases each). The CDR3 is made up of 15 amino acids. Trimming removed 1 base from V and 5 bases from J, with 14 bases in between. Germline-derived CDR1 and CDR2 are SGHNT and YYREEE (reference sequence). The CDR3: CASSLPGTQGDTQYF. DNA of the CDR3: TGTGCCAGCAGCTTGCCCGGGACCCAGGGAGATACGCAGTATTTT.

V gene TRBV19 combines with J gene TRBJ2-7; 12 bases match TRBD1. The CDR3 has 15 amino acids. V lost 5 bases, J lost 6 bases, and 8 bases stayed unmatched. In germline, CDR1 is LNHDA, CDR2 SQIVND (reference sequence). This CDR3 is CASSDRDRGLVEQYF. DNA for the CDR3: TGTGCCAGTAGTGACCGGGACAGGGGGCTTGTCGAGCAGTACTTC.

This chain uses TRBV27 with TRBJ2-7, with 7 bases matching TRBD2. Germline CDR1 and CDR2: MNHEY and SMNVEV (reference sequence). The CDR3 has 13 residues. With 8 bases clipped from V and 2 bases from J, the junction kept 6 bases outside the gene matches. As DNA, the CDR3 is TGTGCCAGCGGAGCGGGGTCCGCCTACGAGCAGTACTTC. Protein sequence: CASGAGSAYEQYF.

The V gene is TRBV5-1, the J gene TRBJ2-5; the D gene is possibly TRBD1 (6 bases). Per the germline V gene, CDR1 is SGHRS and CDR2 is YFSETQ. V lost 2 bases, J lost 4 bases, and 9 bases lay in between. The CDR3 length is 13 residues. CDR3 residues: CASSFAGAETQYF. The CDR3 DNA reads TGCGCCAGCAGCTTCGCAGGGGCAGAGACCCAGTACTTC. Filled out from reference TRBV5-1 and TRBJ2-5, the complete variable domain reads KAGVTQTPRYLIKTRGQQVTLSCSPISGHRSVSWYQQTPGQGLQFLFEYFSETQRNKGNFPGRFSGRQFSNSRSEMNVSTLELGDSALYLCASSFAGAETQYFGPGTRLLVL.

The CDR3 here is CASSPWDRADTQYF. CDR3 in DNA: TGTGCCAGCAGCCCCTGGGACAGGGCCGATACGCAGTATTTT. This chain joins TRBV14 and TRBJ2-3; 9 bases are a match to TRBD1. CDR1 and CDR2 from the germline V gene are SGHDN and FVKESK. The CDR3 runs to 14 residues. The junction had 5 bases not matched to a gene; V was cut back by 4 bases and J by 6 bases.

This chain links TRBV6-2 or TRBV6-3 with TRBJ2-3; 8 bases map to TRBD2. The CDR3 spans 16 residues. V was clipped by 5 bases and J by 1 base; unmatched bases: 8. Germline assignment: CDR1 MNHEY and CDR2 SVGEGT. CDR3 region: CASSDPLRGGTDTQYF. The DNA of the CDR3 is TGTGCCAGCAGTGATCCCTTGCGGGGGGGCACAGATACGCAGTATTTT.

For the CDR3, the DNA is TGTGCCAGCTCACCATCGACAGGGGCGAATAATTCACCCCTCCACTTT. Translation gives CASSPSTGANNSPLHF. J is TRBJ1-6 and V is TRBV18; 8 bases match TRBD1. CDR1 and CDR2 (germline): KGHSH, LQKENI. V lost 2 bases and J lost 5; bases outside the gene matches: 5. This CDR3 comprises 16 residues.